This entry is about one T cell receptor beta chain. The antigen this receptor binds is unknown. The input lacks base qualities; no much larger clone sits a single base away. The same CDR3 is also encoded by other DNA sequences in this sample. Donors were healthy HIV-negative adults with no recently reported acute infections or vaccinations. Every donor was a Caucasian adult living in Nashville, Tennessee, USA. For unsorted samples, approximately 84 million PBMCs were counted, and genomic DNA was extracted using the QIAamp DNA Blood Mini kit. Blood was obtained by leukapheresis, after which PBMCs were separated by Ficoll-Histopaque density gradient centrifugation and cryopreserved in liquid nitrogen vapor phase. Taken from cysteine to phenylalanine, the CDR3 has 14 residues. Only CDR3 DNA remains: 42 bases, in frame from the first base. CDR1 and CDR2 are drawn from the germline V gene: SGHRS, YFSETQ. V and J are trimmed by 8 bases and 0 bases, and the gene matches miss 6 bases of the junction.

This entry is derived from a study of shared clonotypes between healthy human individuals (dated by TCRdb to between 2020 and 2021). Regarding the complete study: The cohort included three men and a couple of women between 18 and 49 years of age. To estimate repertoire size and how much clonotypes are shared between individuals, the study performed deep sequencing of blood TCR repertoires from 4 to 6 healthy adults. To increase sequencing depth and limit assay-specific biases, different laboratories used diverse techniques to prepare libraries and sequence TCR repertoires. Leukapheresis yielded between about 0.8 and 9.5 billion PBMCs per donor.

Paper-wide results and their limitations: Pairwise subsampling indicated that sequencing depth was expected to affect the degree of clonotype sharing among donors. The genetic and exposure-history diversity represented was limited by the small number of donors. Only blood was sampled, and tissue TCR repertoires likely differ from those in blood.

Using the deep immunoSEQ assay, multiplex PCR amplified TCR CDR3 regions from genomic DNA. Genomic DNA extracted from each cell subset was distributed evenly over all wells of several immunoSEQ 96-well plates, and each plate served as one replicate. For unsorted PBMC, around 330 ng genomic DNA, equal to roughly 32,000 T cell genomes, was loaded into each replicate PCR. Unsorted PBMC genomic DNA was sequenced across ten immunoSEQ deep assay plates. Purified libraries were measured with a Qubit 3.0 fluorometer, size-checked on a Bioanalyzer 2100, and measured again with the KAPA Library Quantification kit. Each immunoSEQ 96-well plate was sequenced on its own single-read 150-cycle Illumina NextSeq 550 flow cell. In the source study's methods: The immunoSEQ output contained only junctional sequences without quality scores, so filtering could not match that applied to full-length reads. Sequences were annotated with PyIR, a Python wrapper for IgBLAST v1.9, and V/J genes and CDR3 were assigned using IMGT germline references. Reads were removed for weak V/J assignments (E-value above 1e-6), missing CDR3, stop codons, out-of-frame junctions, or ambiguous translated residues. A V3J clonotype was defined by an identical inferred V gene, J gene, and CDR3 amino acid sequence. The percentage overlap between two repertoires was calculated by dividing the number of shared unique clonotypes by the size of the smaller repertoire. Repertoire richness was assessed with RTK rarefaction, the Chao1 estimator, and Recon v2.1 estimates of unobserved clonotypes. TCRdb provides this immuneACCESS table in a form limited to in-frame rearrangements. Some clones are lacking; in checked studies, under half of them reflect an unresolved V gene, and why the rest are absent is not known. The V and J calls and clone size were taken over from that table, and D and trimming were inferred from the DNA. Here the sample has about 460,000 clones; around 77% occur a single time. The ten largest clones take up approximately 12% of the sample.

What was sequenced was PBMCs. The TCR comes from a woman aged 40 to 55 in good health. Some clones in this sample may be carry-over from other donors' samples. This chain joins TRBV5-1 to TRBJ2-7; TRBD1 agrees with 9 junctional bases. For the CDR3, the sequence is CASSRTGDSYEQYF. In nucleotide form, the sequence is TGCGCCAGTTCAAGGACAGGGGACTCCTACGAGCAGTACTTC.